The 8 T cell receptor beta chains below come from one sample, sequenced in a study of blood T cell repertoires in COVID-19 (dated by TCRdb to about 2020). The receptor library was made with the immunoSEQ multiplex PCR assay. TCRdb retrieved this table from immuneACCESS and kept in-frame rearrangements only. Not all clones are present; in checked studies, unresolved V genes account for under half, and no reason is known for the remainder. In this sample the table shows fewer than 200,000 clones, around 73% of which occur a single time. Jointly, the top ten make up around a sixth of the sample. Sequenced: PBMCs or T cells enriched from blood (not recorded which). All receptors come from a woman in her forties or fifties who had recovered from COVID-19.

The chain uses TRBV6-1 and TRBJ2-5, with 13 bases fitting TRBD2. CDR3 length: 17 residues. V lost 4 bases to trimming and J lost 5 bases; unmatched junction nucleotides: 10. Germline V gene sequence: CDR1 MNHNS, CDR2 SASEGT. The CDR3 DNA is TGTGCCAGCAGTGGCCAGGGACTAGCGGGAACCTTGGAGACCCAGTACTTC. Residues: CASSGQGLAGTLETQYF.

Concerning this clone itself: The junction shows a germline mismatch at one end, possibly a read error. This sequence joins TRBV27 and TRBJ2-3; D may be TRBD1 (5 bases). In germline, CDR1 is MNHEY, CDR2 SMNVEV (reference sequence). The CDR3 contains 16 residues. The CDR3 is CASSLWAGLSTDTQYF. The CDR3 DNA is TGTGCCAGCAGCTTATGGGCAGGGCTTAGCACAGATACGCAGTATTTT.

The chain has TRBV5-1 and TRBJ2-7; no definite D call. V was cut by 3 bases and J by 1 base, with 17 bases left in between. Germline V gene lookup returns CDR1 SGHRS and CDR2 YFSETQ. This CDR3 comprises 16 residues. The CDR3 is CASSSIGQVGSYEQYF. CDR3 in DNA: TGCGCCAGCAGCTCTATTGGGCAGGTAGGATCCTACGAGCAGTACTTC.

This clone turned up a few times. V usage is TRBV5-1 and J usage is TRBJ1-3; D is undetermined. V lost 2 bases, J lost 0 bases, and 9 bases lay in between. Germline loops: CDR1 SGHRS, CDR2 YFSETQ. The CDR3 sequence is 15 residues long. The CDR3 bases are TGCGCCAGCAGCTTATACGGTGACTCTGGAAACACCATATATTTT. Amino acids: CASSLYGDSGNTIYF.

This clone was recorded a few times. CDR3 region: CASQLTGAQNQPQHF. DNA of the CDR3: TGTGCCAGTCAGCTCACAGGGGCCCAAAATCAGCCCCAGCATTTT. The chain joins TRBV28 to TRBJ1-5; 7 bases match TRBD1. CDR1 is MDHEN, CDR2 SYDVKM, per germline. The CDR3 has 15 residues. V gave up 9 bases and J gave up 4 bases; unmatched junction bases: 12.

J is TRBJ1-1 and V is TRBV30, with D unclear. V lost 2 bases and J lost 3, with 10 bases in between. In germline, CDR1 is GTSNPN, CDR2 SVGIG (reference sequence). The CDR3 length is 13 residues. The CDR3 reads CAWSTSVDTEAFF. The CDR3, as DNA: TGTGCCTGGAGTACGAGTGTGGACACTGAAGCTTTCTTT.

This chain connects TRBV12-5 to TRBJ2-1; TRBD2 aligns across 15 bases. The CDR3 consists of 18 residues. V shed 5 bases and J 4 bases; nucleotides not matched to a gene: 9. Germline-derived CDR1 and CDR2 are LGHNT and FRNRAP. DNA of the CDR3: TGTGCTAGTGGTCCCCCCTCGGGACTAGCGGGAGGATACAATGAGCAGTTCTTC. As protein: CASGPPSGLAGGYNEQFF.

The chain recombines TRBV7-2 with TRBJ1-2; D is possibly TRBD1 (6 bases). V lost 5 bases to trimming and J lost 4 bases, with 11 bases between them. Germline loops: CDR1 SGHTA, CDR2 FQGNSA. This CDR3 comprises 13 residues. The DNA of the CDR3 is TGTGCCAGCAGCCAACAGGGCGTCTATGGCTACACCTTC. This codes for CASSQQGVYGYTF.